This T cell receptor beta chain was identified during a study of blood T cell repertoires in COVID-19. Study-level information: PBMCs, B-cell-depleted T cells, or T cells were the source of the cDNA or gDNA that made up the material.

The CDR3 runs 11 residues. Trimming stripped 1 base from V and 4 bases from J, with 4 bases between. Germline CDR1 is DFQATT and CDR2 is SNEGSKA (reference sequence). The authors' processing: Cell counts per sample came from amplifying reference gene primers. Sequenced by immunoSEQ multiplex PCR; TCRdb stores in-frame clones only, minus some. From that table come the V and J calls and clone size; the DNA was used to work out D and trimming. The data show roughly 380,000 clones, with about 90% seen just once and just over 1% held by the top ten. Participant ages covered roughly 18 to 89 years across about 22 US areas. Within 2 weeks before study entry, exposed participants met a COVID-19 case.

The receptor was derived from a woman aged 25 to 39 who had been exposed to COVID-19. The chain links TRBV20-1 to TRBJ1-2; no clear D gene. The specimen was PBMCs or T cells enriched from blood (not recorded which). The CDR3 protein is CSARGLYGYTF. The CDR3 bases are TGCAGTGCTAGAGGGCTCTATGGCTACACCTTC.